A single sample gave rise to the 13 T cell receptor beta chains below, sequenced in a study of cytomegalovirus exposure and HLA in healthy donors. Primers included in the PCR were 60 Vbeta and 13 Jbeta primers. TCRdb keeps only in-frame clones here, not all; method: immunoSEQ multiplex PCR. The table has 130,000 or so clones, approximately 80% seen once. The specimen sequenced was PBMCs. These receptor sequences come from a woman aged 40 to 50 in good health and CMV-seronegative.

The rearrangement links TRBV11-2 to TRBJ1-2; TRBD1 is a possible D gene (6 bases). CDR1 SGHAT and CDR2 FQNNGV come from the germline V gene. Trimming took 4 bases from V and 4 from J, leaving 25 bases between them. The CDR3 sequence is 18 residues long. CDR3 loop: CASSSGAGGYSGFYGYTF. The CDR3 DNA follows: TGTGCCAGCAGCTCAGGGGCGGGGGGATACAGCGGGTTCTATGGCTACACCTTC. Together with reference TRBV11-2 and TRBJ1-2, the CDR3 gives the full variable domain: EAGVAQSPRYKIIEKRQSVAFWCNPISGHATLYWYQQILGQGPKLLIQFQNNGVVDDSQLPKDRFSAERLKGVDSTLKIQPAKLEDSAVYLCASSSGAGGYSGFYGYTFGSGTRLTVV.

CDR3 residues: CASSLRLQGRGETQYF. The CDR3 nucleotides read TGTGCCAGCAGCCTCAGATTACAGGGCAGGGGAGAGACCCAGTACTTC. The V call is TRBV14, the J call TRBJ2-5, with D possibly TRBD1 on 6 matching bases. The length of the CDR3 is 16 residues. Germline V gene lookup returns CDR1 SGHDN and CDR2 FVKESK. V was shortened by 4 bases and J by 4 bases, with 19 bases between the two germline ends.

V and J are TRBV5-1 and TRBJ1-2; 12 nucleotides agree with TRBD1. Germline-derived CDR1 and CDR2 are SGHRS and YFSETQ. The CDR3 contains 14 residues. Germline trimming cut 6 bases from V and 6 bases from J; bases unmatched to any gene: 6. As DNA, the CDR3 is TGCGCCAGCACCGGGGACAGGGGGCTTAATGGCTACACCTTC. Protein sequence: CASTGDRGLNGYTF.

The chain couples TRBV4-2 to TRBJ2-3; 8 bases map to TRBD2. The germline V gene has CDR1 LGHNA and CDR2 YNFKEQ. This CDR3 has 18 residues. The trim removed 10 bases at V and 4 bases at J, leaving 22 bases unmatched. Here the CDR3 reads CATQSVGGGPGVSDTQYF. The CDR3 nucleotides are TGTGCCACCCAGAGCGTAGGCGGGGGGCCGGGGGTATCAGATACGCAGTATTTT.

This chain joins TRBV7-8 and TRBJ2-7; possibly TRBD2 for D (6 bases). Germline V gene data show CDR1 as SGHVS and CDR2 as FQNEAQ. The ends were cut back, 0 bases at V and 1 base at J, with 7 bases in the middle. This CDR3 is 14 amino acids long. This CDR3 is CASSLAGGSYEQYF. In DNA form, the CDR3 reads TGTGCCAGCAGCTTAGCCGGAGGGTCCTACGAGCAGTACTTC.

The chain carries TRBV10-3 and TRBJ2-2; 7 bases align to TRBD1. V lost 3 bases, J lost 1 base, and 14 bases stayed unmatched. Germline CDR1 is ENHRY and CDR2 is SYGVKD. This CDR3 has 19 amino acids. CDR3 region: CAISERVRLGGRNTGELFF. The CDR3 nucleotides read TGTGCCATCAGTGAACGGGTAAGGTTAGGGGGCCGGAACACCGGGGAGCTGTTTTTT.

This chain joins TRBV7-2 and TRBJ2-3, with 11 bases matching TRBD2. There are 18 residues in the CDR3. Germline assignment: CDR1 SGHTA and CDR2 FQGNSA. The V and J ends lost 2 bases and 2 bases, in that order; junction bases with no gene match: 9. The CDR3 sequence: CASSLRGTSGGATDTQYF. CDR3 coding DNA: TGTGCCAGCAGCTTAAGGGGAACTAGCGGGGGAGCCACAGATACGCAGTATTTT.

The V gene is TRBV11-2, the J gene TRBJ1-5, with D maybe TRBD1 (5 bases). Germline V gene data show CDR1 as SGHAT and CDR2 as FQNNGV. The V end was cut by 5 bases, the J end by 5 bases, with 10 bases between. The CDR3 has 13 residues. The CDR3 region has the DNA TGTGCCAGCAGCATAGGGACTTATCAGCCCCAGCATTTT. Amino acid sequence: CASSIGTYQPQHF.

V gene TRBV5-6 combines with J gene TRBJ1-4; D is unresolved. This CDR3 region has 15 residues. Germline CDR1 is SGHDT and CDR2 is YYEEEE. The V end was cut by 6 bases, the J end by 5 bases, with 17 bases between. The CDR3 nucleotides are TGTGCCAGCAACAACCGGGGAAAATCAAATGAAAAACTGTTTTTT. This codes for CASNNRGKSNEKLFF.

The J gene is TRBJ1-5, the V gene TRBV28; 10 bases agree with TRBD1. Per germline, CDR1 MDHEN and CDR2 SYDVKM. CDR3 length equals 15 residues. Trimming cost V 5 bases and J 4 bases; bases outside gene matches: 5. CDR3 sequence reads: CASSTPGQGNQPQHF. The CDR3 DNA reads as TGTGCCAGCAGTACTCCGGGACAGGGGAATCAGCCCCAGCATTTT.

The chain carries TRBV2 and TRBJ2-3, with 11 bases aligning to TRBD2. With 3 bases clipped from V and 11 bases from J, the junction kept 4 bases outside the gene matches. CDR3 size: 13 residues. Per the germline V gene, CDR1 is SNHLY and CDR2 is FYNNEI. CDR3: CASSDSGGAWQYF. CDR3 nucleotides: TGTGCCAGCAGTGATAGCGGGGGGGCCTGGCAGTATTTT.

This chain uses TRBV28 with TRBJ1-4; maybe TRBD1 (5 bases). V was cut by 7 bases and J by 0 bases, with 18 bases left in between. Looked up from germline, CDR1 is MDHEN and CDR2 is SYDVKM. CDR3 length equals 17 residues. The CDR3 nucleotides are TGTGCCAGCACCACCAAGTGGGGGACTGCAACTAATGAAAAACTGTTTTTT. It specifies CASTTKWGTATNEKLFF.

The chain carries TRBV9 and TRBJ1-2; D gene unclear. The CDR3 is 15 residues long. V lost 0 bases, J lost 8 bases, and 17 bases lay in between. Germline V gene lookup returns CDR1 SGDLS and CDR2 YYNGEE. The chain's CDR3 is CASSVAYEPAAGYTF. The CDR3, as DNA: TGTGCCAGCAGCGTAGCTTACGAGCCAGCGGCGGGCTACACCTTC.